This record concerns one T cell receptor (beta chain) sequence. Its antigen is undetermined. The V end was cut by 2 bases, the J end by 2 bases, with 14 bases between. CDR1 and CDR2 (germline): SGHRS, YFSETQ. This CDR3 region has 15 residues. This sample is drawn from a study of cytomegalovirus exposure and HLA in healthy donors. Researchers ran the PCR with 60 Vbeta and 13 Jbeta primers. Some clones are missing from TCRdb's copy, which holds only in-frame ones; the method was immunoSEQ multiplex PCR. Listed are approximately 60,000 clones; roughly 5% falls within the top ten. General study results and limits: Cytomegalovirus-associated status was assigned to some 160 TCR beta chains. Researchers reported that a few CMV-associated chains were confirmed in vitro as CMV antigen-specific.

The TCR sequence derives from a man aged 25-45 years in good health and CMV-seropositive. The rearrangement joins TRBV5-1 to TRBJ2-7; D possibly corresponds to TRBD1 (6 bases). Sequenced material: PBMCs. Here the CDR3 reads CASSLPGQGAYEQYF. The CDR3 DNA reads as TGCGCCAGCAGCTTACCGGGACAAGGAGCCTACGAGCAGTACTTC.